Listed below are T cell receptor beta chains from one sample, sequenced in a study of shared clonotypes between healthy human individuals. Libraries were prepared by immunoSEQ multiplex PCR; TCRdb keeps only in-frame clonotypes and omits some of them. The sample carries about 2 million clones, about 95% recorded once. Sequenced input: naive CD8+ T cells sorted from blood. All receptors derive from a man between 18 and 29 years old in good health. Each CDR3 is given with its conserved first and last residue. The order of the fields is clone size, V gene, D gene, J gene, CDR3 DNA, CDR3 protein. The D gene is left open where the match is weak. A row's size may be missing; if present it is once, few, many or a size class.

.	TRBV13	.	TRBJ1-2	TGTGCCAGCAGCAAGGGCTGGGCAGTGGATGGCTACACCTTC	CASSKGWAVDGYTF
.	TRBV4-1	TRBD2	TRBJ2-7	TGCGCCAGCAGCCACCACTACCTGACTAGCGGGGACTCCTACGAGCAGTACTTC	CASSHHYLTSGDSYEQYF
.	TRBV7-6	.	TRBJ2-1	TGTGCCAGCAGCTTAAATCTTCAGGAGCAGTTCTTC	CASSLNLQEQFF
.	TRBV9	TRBD2	TRBJ2-7	TGTGCCAGCAGCCGGACTAGCGGGAGTAAGCACTTC	CASSRTSGSKHF
.	TRBV5-1	TRBD2	TRBJ2-7	TGCGCCAGCAGCTTGACTAGCGGGAGAGGTCCTCCCTCTCAGCAGTACTTC	CASSLTSGRGPPSQQYF
.	TRBV27	.	TRBJ2-5	TGTGCCAGCAGTTTAGACGGGGCCCCGGAGACCCAGTACTTC	CASSLDGAPETQYF
.	TRBV5-6	.	TRBJ2-1	TGTGCCACTTCCAGCTCCTACAATGAGCAGTTCTTC	CATSSSYNEQFF
.	TRBV5-1	.	TRBJ1-1	TGCGCCAGCAGTTTAAGATCGGCGAACACTGAAGCTTTCTTT	CASSLRSANTEAFF
.	TRBV7-9	TRBD1	TRBJ2-2	TGTGCCAGCAGCCCCCCGGCAGGGGGCTCCGGGGAGCTGTTTTTT	CASSPPAGGSGELFF
.	TRBV4-3	.	TRBJ2-5	TGCGCCAGCAGCAGAACACAGGGGGGAGGGGAGACCCAGTACTTC	CASSRTQGGGETQYF
.	TRBV13	.	TRBJ1-4	TGTGCCAGCAGCCGAGGGGGGTCTAATGAAAAACTGTTTTTT	CASSRGGSNEKLFF
.	TRBV5-5	.	TRBJ1-2	TGTGCCAGCAGCTTCCTCCTAAATCCATTGGGCTATGGCTACACCTTC	CASSFLLNPLGYGYTF
.	TRBV5-1	TRBD1	TRBJ1-2	TGCGCCAGCAGCAAAGACAGGGGGCTATATGATGGCTACACCTTC	CASSKDRGLYDGYTF
once	TRBV6-1	.	TRBJ1-2	TGTGCCAGCAGTGATAAGCCCGTCAGCTATGGCTACACCTTC	CASSDKPVSYGYTF
.	TRBV5-4	.	TRBJ2-3	TGTGCCAGCACCTATGGGGGGATCACAGATACGCAGTATTTT	CASTYGGITDTQYF
.	TRBV13	.	TRBJ1-4	TGTGCCAGCAGTCGCGGGGAGGGGGAAAAACTGTTTTTT	CASSRGEGEKLFF
once	TRBV5-6	TRBD2	TRBJ2-2	TGTGCCAGCAGACCTCTAGCGGGAGCCACCGGGGAGCTGTTTTTT	CASRPLAGATGELFF
once	TRBV27	.	TRBJ2-1	TGTGCCAGCAGTTACGGGGAACATTACAATGAGCAGTTCTTC	CASSYGEHYNEQFF
.	TRBV15	.	TRBJ2-7	TGTGCCACCAGCAGGACCGACAGACCCGGCGACGAGCAGTACTTC	CATSRTDRPGDEQYF
.	TRBV6-5	.	TRBJ1-1	TGTGCCAGCAGTCTCCCCGGGGTGACTGAAGCTTTCTTT	CASSLPGVTEAFF
.	TRBV7-9	.	TRBJ2-1	TGTGCCAGCAGCTCTACCGCTGGGGATGGAATCAATGAGCAGTTCTTC	CASSSTAGDGINEQFF
.	TRBV28	TRBD1	TRBJ2-1	TGTGCCAGCAGTGGCGGGACAGGGACCTACAATGAGCAGTTCTTC	CASSGGTGTYNEQFF
.	TRBV4-3	.	TRBJ1-4	TGCGCCAGCAGCCAAGGAGTCGGGGTGGGGGAAAAACTGTTTTTT	CASSQGVGVGEKLFF
.	TRBV19	TRBD1	TRBJ2-7	TGTGCCAGTTCGGACAGGAACCACTACGAGCAGTACTTC	CASSDRNHYEQYF
.	TRBV7-8	.	TRBJ2-5	TGTGCCAGCAGAACTGCGGAGACCCAGTACTTC	CASRTAETQYF
once	TRBV7-8	TRBD1	TRBJ2-1	TGTGCCAGCAGCTTGGGACAGGGGGTTGGGCAGTTCTTC	CASSLGQGVGQFF
.	TRBV12-5	.	TRBJ2-7	TGTGCTAGTGGTTTACAGGGCCACGAGCAGTACTTC	CASGLQGHEQYF
.	TRBV9	TRBD2	TRBJ2-7	TGTGCCAGCAGCGTTAGCATGGGACTAGATGTCTACGAGCAGTACTTC	CASSVSMGLDVYEQYF
.	TRBV28	.	TRBJ2-7	TGTGCCAGCAGTCAGACTGGGAGCTCCTACGAGCAGTACTTC	CASSQTGSSYEQYF
.	TRBV5-1	.	TRBJ2-2	TGCGCCAGCAACCCATATGGAGGAGCGGGCACCGGGGAGCTGTTTTTT	CASNPYGGAGTGELFF
.	TRBV13	TRBD2	TRBJ2-7	TGTGCCAGCAGCAAGGGACTAGCGGGAGAATACGAGCAGTACTTC	CASSKGLAGEYEQYF
.	TRBV5-1	TRBD1	TRBJ1-1	TGCGCCAGCAGGCCGAAAACAGGGGGCTTTACAATGAACACTGAAGCTTTCTTT	CASRPKTGGFTMNTEAFF
.	TRBV27	.	TRBJ2-2	TGTGCCAGCGGCCTAGACACCGGGGAGCTGTTTTTT	CASGLDTGELFF
.	TRBV9	.	TRBJ2-1	TGTGCCAGCAGCCTCTTTGGCGATGAGCAGTTCTTC	CASSLFGDEQFF
.	TRBV4-1	.	TRBJ1-1	TGCGCCAGCAGCCCACAGACGGGGACCCCTGAAGCTTTCTTT	CASSPQTGTPEAFF
.	TRBV5-6	TRBD2	TRBJ2-7	TGTGCCAGCAGCTTGCCGGGACTAGCGGGAGGGCCGCAGCAGTACTTC	CASSLPGLAGGPQQYF
.	TRBV29-1	.	TRBJ2-2	TGCAGCGTTGACCTTCGGGGGACCGGGGAGCTGTTTTTT	CSVDLRGTGELFF
.	TRBV6-1	TRBD1	TRBJ2-3	TGTGCCAGCAGTGACTGGACAGGAGCGGATACGCAGTATTTT	CASSDWTGADTQYF
.	TRBV27	.	TRBJ1-2	TGTGCCAGCAGTTGGACAGCCTCAGACCTTCACTATGGCTACACCTTC	CASSWTASDLHYGYTF
.	TRBV7-6	.	TRBJ1-1	TGTGCCAGCAGCTTAATGCGGGGCACTGAAGCTTTCTTT	CASSLMRGTEAFF
.	TRBV6-5	.	TRBJ1-2	TGTGCCAGCACCTTTCGGGAAGGCACTATAGGCTACACCTTC	CASTFREGTIGYTF